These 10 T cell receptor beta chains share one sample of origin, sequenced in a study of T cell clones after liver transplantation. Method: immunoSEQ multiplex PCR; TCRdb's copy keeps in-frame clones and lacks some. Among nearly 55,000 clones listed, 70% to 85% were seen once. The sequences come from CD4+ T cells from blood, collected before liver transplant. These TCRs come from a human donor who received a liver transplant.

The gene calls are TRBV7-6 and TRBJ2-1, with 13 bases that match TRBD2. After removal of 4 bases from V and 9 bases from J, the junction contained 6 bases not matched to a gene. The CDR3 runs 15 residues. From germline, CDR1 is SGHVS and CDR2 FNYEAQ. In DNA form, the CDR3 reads TGTGCCAGCAGCTCTAGGACTAGCGGGGGAAGTGAGCAGTTCTTC. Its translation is CASSSRTSGGSEQFF.

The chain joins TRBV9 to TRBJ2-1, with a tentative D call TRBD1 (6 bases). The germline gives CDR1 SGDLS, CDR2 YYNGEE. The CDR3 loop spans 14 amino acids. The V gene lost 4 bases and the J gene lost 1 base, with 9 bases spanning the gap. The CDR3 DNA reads TGTGCCAGCAGCACCCAGGGGTCCTACAATGAGCAGTTCTTC. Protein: CASSTQGSYNEQFF.

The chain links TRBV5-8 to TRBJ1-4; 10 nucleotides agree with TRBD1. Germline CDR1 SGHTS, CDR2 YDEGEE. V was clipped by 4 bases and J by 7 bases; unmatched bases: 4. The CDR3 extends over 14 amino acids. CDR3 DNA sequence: TGTGCCAGCAGCCTAGGGACAGGGGTTGAAAAACTGTTTTTT. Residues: CASSLGTGVEKLFF.

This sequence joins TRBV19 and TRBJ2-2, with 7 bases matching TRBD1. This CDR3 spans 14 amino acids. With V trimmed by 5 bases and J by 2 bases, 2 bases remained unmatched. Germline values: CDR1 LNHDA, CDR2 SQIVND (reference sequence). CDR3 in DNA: TGTGCCAGTAGTCACAGGGGCAACACCGGGGAGCTGTTTTTT. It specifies CASSHRGNTGELFF.

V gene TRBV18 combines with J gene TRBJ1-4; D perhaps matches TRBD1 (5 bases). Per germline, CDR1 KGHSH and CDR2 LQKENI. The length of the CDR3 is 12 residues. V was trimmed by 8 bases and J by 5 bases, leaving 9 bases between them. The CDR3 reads CASAGANEKLFF. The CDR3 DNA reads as TGTGCCAGCGCCGGGGCAAATGAAAAACTGTTTTTT.

The CDR3, as DNA: TGTGCCAGCAGTGAGGGGACTAGCGGGGTTGTGACCCAGTACTTC. Amino acid sequence: CASSEGTSGVVTQYF. The J gene is TRBJ2-5, the V gene TRBV2; 13 bases agree with TRBD2. CDR1 and CDR2 from the germline V gene are SNHLY and FYNNEI. The CDR3 has 15 amino acids. The J segment lost 7 bases and the V segment lost 3 bases, leaving 5 bases of the junction unmatched. Drawing the rest from reference TRBV2 and TRBJ2-5, the complete variable domain is EPEVTQTPSHQVTQMGQEVILRCVPISNHLYFYWYRQILGQKVEFLVSFYNNEISEKSEIFDDQFSVERPDGSNFTLKIRSTKLEDSAMYFCASSEGTSGVVTQYFGPGTRLLVL.

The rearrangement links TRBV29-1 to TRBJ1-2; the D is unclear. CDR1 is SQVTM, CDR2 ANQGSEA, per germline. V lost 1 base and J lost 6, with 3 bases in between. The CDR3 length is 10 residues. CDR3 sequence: CSVEVDGYTF. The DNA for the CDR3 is TGCAGCGTTGAAGTTGATGGCTACACCTTC.

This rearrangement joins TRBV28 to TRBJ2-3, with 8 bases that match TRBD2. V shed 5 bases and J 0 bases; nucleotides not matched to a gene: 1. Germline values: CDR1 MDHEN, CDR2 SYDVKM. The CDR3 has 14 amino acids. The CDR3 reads CASSTGGSTDTQYF. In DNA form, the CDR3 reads TGTGCCAGCAGTACGGGAGGGAGCACAGATACGCAGTATTTT.

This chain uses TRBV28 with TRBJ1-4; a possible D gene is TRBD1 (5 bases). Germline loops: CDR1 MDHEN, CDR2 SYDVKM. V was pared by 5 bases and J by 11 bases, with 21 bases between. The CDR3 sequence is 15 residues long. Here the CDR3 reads CASSDPNGRTQKLFF. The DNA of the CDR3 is TGTGCCAGCAGTGACCCGAATGGACGGACACAGAAACTGTTTTTT. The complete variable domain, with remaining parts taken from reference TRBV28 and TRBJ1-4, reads DVKVTQSSRYLVKRTGEKVFLECVQDMDHENMFWYRQDPGLGLRLIYFSYDVKMKEKGDIPEGYSVSREKKERFSLILESASTNQTSMYLCASSDPNGRTQKLFFGSGTQLSVL.

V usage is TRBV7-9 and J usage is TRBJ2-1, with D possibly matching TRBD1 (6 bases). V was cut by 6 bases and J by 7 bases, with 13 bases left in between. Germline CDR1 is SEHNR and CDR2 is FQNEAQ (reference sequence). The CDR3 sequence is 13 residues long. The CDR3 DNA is TGTGCCAGCAGATCTCAGGGGACGAATGAGCAGTTCTTC. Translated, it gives CASRSQGTNEQFF.